The 24 T cell receptor beta chains in this list originate from one sample, sequenced in a study of blood T cell repertoires in COVID-19. Produced via immunoSEQ multiplex PCR; TCRdb's table is partial and in-frame only. Of 250,000 or so clones in the sample, roughly 86% were seen once. Sample: PBMCs or T cells enriched from blood (not recorded which). The receptors derive from a woman between 18 and 29 years old who had recovered from COVID-19.

J is TRBJ2-5 and V is TRBV19; D may be TRBD1 (6 bases). This CDR3 is built from 14 residues. Germline CDR1 and CDR2: LNHDA and SQIVND (reference sequence). V dropped 3 bases and J dropped 2 bases, with 10 bases sitting between them. CDR3 loop: CASSMGRGQETQYF. The CDR3 DNA follows: TGTGCCAGTAGTATGGGCAGGGGTCAAGAGACCCAGTACTTC.

V and J are TRBV5-1 and TRBJ1-4; a possible D gene is TRBD1 (6 bases). The CDR3 spans 18 residues. Germline loops: CDR1 SGHRS, CDR2 YFSETQ. Deletions cut 0 bases from V and 4 bases from J, with 19 bases between. The CDR3 loop reads CASSLDGTSFRGNEKLFF. The DNA for the CDR3 is TGCGCCAGCAGCTTGGACGGGACAAGTTTCAGGGGTAATGAAAAACTGTTTTTT.

This rearrangement joins TRBV7-9 to TRBJ1-1, with a possible D match to TRBD1 (5 bases). The V end lost 5 bases, the J end lost 6 bases, and 16 bases lay between the germline ends. This CDR3 has 14 amino acids. Germline loops: CDR1 SEHNR, CDR2 FQNEAQ (reference sequence). The CDR3 bases are TGTGCCAGCAGCGAACGGGGGAAGGACGCTGAAGCTTTCTTT. This gives the protein CASSERGKDAEAFF.

J is TRBJ1-3 and V is TRBV28; TRBD1 agrees at 7 bases. This CDR3 spans 16 amino acids. Germline loops: CDR1 MDHEN, CDR2 SYDVKM. V gave up 6 bases and J gave up 4 bases; unmatched junction bases: 12. For the CDR3, the DNA is TGTGCCAGCAGCCGTTACAGGGGAACCTCCGGAAACACCATATATTTT. It codes for CASSRYRGTSGNTIYF.

V gene TRBV7-2 combines with J gene TRBJ2-1; D perhaps matches TRBD2 (6 bases). The germline V gene encodes CDR1 SGHTA and CDR2 FQGNSA. The CDR3 is 16 residues long. The V gene lost 1 base and the J gene lost 0 bases, with 10 bases spanning the gap. This CDR3 reads CASSLDGGSSYNEQFF. DNA for the CDR3: TGTGCCAGCAGCTTAGATGGGGGGAGCTCCTACAATGAGCAGTTCTTC.

The chain couples TRBV30 to TRBJ1-2, with a weak D call TRBD1 (6 bases). CDR1 is GTSNPN and CDR2 is SVGIG in the germline V gene (reference sequence). The V and J ends lost 2 bases and 8 bases respectively, with 12 bases between them. The CDR3 runs to 12 residues. The CDR3 sequence is CAWSPGTPGYTF. CDR3 nucleotides: TGTGCCTGGAGTCCGGGGACACCCGGCTACACCTTC.

The chain is built from TRBV19 and TRBJ1-1, with a tentative D call TRBD1 (5 bases). The CDR3 runs to 16 residues. Per the germline V gene, CDR1 is LNHDA and CDR2 is SQIVND (reference sequence). V was clipped by 5 bases and J by 0 bases, with 16 bases between them. The CDR3 DNA follows: TGTGCCAGTAGTCTCTCGACAGAGGCATTGAACACTGAAGCTTTCTTT. This gives the protein CASSLSTEALNTEAFF.

The rearrangement links TRBV28 to TRBJ1-4; tentative D call: TRBD1 (5 bases). The CDR3 is 14 amino acids. V lost 7 bases and J 7 bases, leaving 16 bases between the germline ends. Germline CDR1 MDHEN, CDR2 SYDVKM. CDR3 residues: CASTKTASSEKLFF. The CDR3 coding sequence is TGTGCCAGCACCAAGACAGCCTCCAGTGAAAAACTGTTTTTT.

This chain links TRBV5-5 with TRBJ2-7, with 7 bases aligning to TRBD1. The ends lost 0 bases at V and 6 bases at J; junction bases unmatched: 9. This CDR3 is built from 15 residues. CDR1 and CDR2 from the germline V gene are SGHKS and YYEKEE (reference sequence). This CDR3 is CASSLVKGASLEQYF. CDR3 nucleotides: TGTGCCAGCAGCTTGGTAAAGGGGGCGTCACTCGAGCAGTACTTC.

This sequence joins TRBV6-5 and TRBJ2-2; the D is unclear. The CDR3 runs 12 residues. The germline gives CDR1 MNHEY, CDR2 SVGAGI. V shed 5 bases and J shed 5 bases, with 6 bases lying between them. The CDR3 sequence: CASSPFTGELFF. DNA of the CDR3: TGTGCCAGCAGTCCTTTTACCGGGGAGCTGTTTTTT.

This clone was recorded a few times. The gene calls are TRBV27 and TRBJ1-1, with TRBD1 identical over 7 bases. V shed 5 bases, J shed 1 base, and the junction held 4 bases outside the gene matches. Germline loops: CDR1 MNHEY, CDR2 SMNVEV (reference sequence). The CDR3 is 14 residues long. Written as DNA, the CDR3 is TGTGCCAGCAGTCCCGGGACAGAGAACACTGAAGCTTTCTTT. Its protein product is CASSPGTENTEAFF.

V usage is TRBV7-2 and J usage is TRBJ2-1; 8 bases align to TRBD1. This CDR3 has 15 residues. Looked up from germline, CDR1 is SGHTA and CDR2 is FQGNSA. Trimming at V came to 6 bases and at J to 4 bases, leaving 8 bases not matched to a gene. CDR3: CASRVGTGPYNEQFF. The CDR3 DNA is TGTGCCAGCAGGGTGGGGACAGGCCCATACAATGAGCAGTTCTTC.

The chain couples TRBV9 to TRBJ1-4; 7 nucleotides match TRBD1. V lost 3 bases, J lost 5 bases, and 4 bases stayed unmatched. CDR3 length: 14 residues. CDR1 and CDR2 from the germline V gene are SGDLS and YYNGEE. The CDR3 loop is CASSEGQFNEKLFF. The DNA for the CDR3 is TGTGCCAGCAGCGAGGGACAGTTCAATGAAAAACTGTTTTTT.

The chain links TRBV11-2 to TRBJ2-5; TRBD1 matches 10 bases. The CDR3 spans 14 residues. Per germline, CDR1 SGHAT and CDR2 FQNNGV. With V trimmed by 5 bases and J by 11 bases, 11 bases remained unmatched. The chain's CDR3 is CASSQRDRGLTQYF. The CDR3, as DNA: TGTGCCAGCAGCCAGCGGGACAGGGGTCTAACTCAGTACTTC.

V gene TRBV2 combines with J gene TRBJ2-1, with D possibly matching TRBD1 (5 bases). Trimming shortened V by 11 bases and J by 7 bases, and 15 bases separated the two germline ends. Germline CDR1 and CDR2: SNHLY and FYNNEI. The CDR3 has 12 residues. CDR3 in amino acids: CALRGILNEQFF. The CDR3 region has the DNA TGTGCCCTTAGGGGCATTCTTAATGAGCAGTTCTTC. The whole variable domain, remainder taken from reference TRBV2 and TRBJ2-1, is EPEVTQTPSHQVTQMGQEVILRCVPISNHLYFYWYRQILGQKVEFLVSFYNNEISEKSEIFDDQFSVERPDGSNFTLKIRSTKLEDSAMYFCALRGILNEQFFGPGTRLTVL.

The V and J genes are TRBV9 and TRBJ2-5; 16 nucleotides match TRBD2. This CDR3 spans 18 amino acids. Germline values: CDR1 SGDLS, CDR2 YYNGEE. V shed 4 bases and J 5 bases; nucleotides not matched to a gene: 11. The CDR3 nucleotides are TGTGCCAGCAGCCCCCAAGGGACTAGCGGGGGGGTATATGAGACCCAGTACTTC. The encoded protein is CASSPQGTSGGVYETQYF.

The chain joins TRBV23-1 to TRBJ1-5; D unclear. TRBV23-1 is an ORF for which the function is uncertain. Between the trimmed V and J ends, which lost 0 bases and 0 bases, there was a span of 15 bases. The CDR3 consists of 18 residues. This CDR3 reads CASSQSSASGYSNQPQHF. The CDR3 DNA reads TGCGCCAGCAGTCAATCGTCAGCCTCGGGTTATAGCAATCAGCCCCAGCATTTT.

This clone was observed a handful of times. The rearrangement uses TRBV5-4 and TRBJ2-5; 10 nucleotides match TRBD2. V was pared by 1 base and J by 1 base, with 10 bases of the junction left unmatched. The CDR3 is 18 amino acids. The germline CDR1 and CDR2 sequences are SGHNT and YYREEE (reference sequence). CDR3 DNA sequence: TGTGCCAGCAGCTTGAGTGTCTGGACTAGCGGATCCCAAGAGACCCAGTACTTC. This codes for CASSLSVWTSGSQETQYF.

The V gene is TRBV5-1, the J gene TRBJ2-2, with 12 bases lining up with TRBD2. CDR1 is SGHRS and CDR2 is YFSETQ in the germline V gene. J lost 7 bases, V lost 3 bases, and 10 bases had no gene match. The CDR3 has 17 residues. The CDR3 reads CASSSEASGRAGGELFF. DNA of the CDR3: TGCGCCAGCAGCTCTGAGGCTAGCGGGAGGGCCGGCGGGGAGCTGTTTTTT.

The rearrangement joins TRBV27 to TRBJ2-3; TRBD2 might be the D (6 bases). CDR1 and CDR2 from the germline V gene are MNHEY and SMNVEV (reference sequence). Deletions cut 5 bases from V and 2 bases from J, with 11 bases between. This CDR3 is 14 amino acids long. In DNA, the CDR3 is TGTGCCAGCAGTCCCAGACTAGTCACAGATACGCAGTATTTT. As protein: CASSPRLVTDTQYF.

The rearrangement links TRBV5-1 to TRBJ1-1; 10 nucleotides line up with TRBD1. Germline CDR1 and CDR2: SGHRS and YFSETQ. This CDR3 has 14 amino acids. V was clipped by 6 bases and J by 7 bases; unmatched bases: 9. Here the CDR3 reads CASMDRGYSVEAFF. CDR3 sequence (DNA): TGCGCCAGCATGGACAGGGGGTATTCGGTTGAAGCTTTCTTT.

The V and J genes are TRBV6-5 and TRBJ2-7, with TRBD1 matching over 11 bases. Trimming took 6 bases from V and 3 from J; bases not matched to a gene: 4. The CDR3 contains 14 residues. CDR1 and CDR2 (germline): MNHEY, SVGAGI. The chain's CDR3 is CASRLGTGGYEQYF. In nucleotides, the CDR3 is TGTGCCAGCAGGCTCGGGACAGGGGGCTACGAGCAGTACTTC.

The chain links TRBV7-9 to TRBJ1-3; a weak D match, TRBD1 (6 bases). CDR3 length: 13 residues. Germline V gives CDR1 SEHNR, CDR2 FQNEAQ (reference sequence). V gave up 3 bases and J gave up 7 bases, with 10 bases separating them. CDR3 nucleotides: TGTGCCAGCAGCTTTCAAAGGGGGAACACCATATATTTT. Encoded protein: CASSFQRGNTIYF.

The chain carries TRBV6-2 or TRBV6-3 and TRBJ2-3; 7 positions agree with TRBD2. V gave up 6 bases and J gave up 2 bases; unmatched junction bases: 8. Germline CDR1 MNHEY, CDR2 SVGEGT. This CDR3 is 15 amino acids long. The CDR3 protein is CASSRGSTNTDTQYF. Written as DNA, the CDR3 is TGTGCCAGCAGCCGCGGGAGCACGAACACAGATACGCAGTATTTT.